These T cell receptor beta chains were read from a single sample in a study of cytomegalovirus exposure and HLA in healthy donors. Using immunoSEQ multiplex PCR, the repertoire was profiled, and TCRdb retains in-frame clones only, with some absent. The sample holds under 150,000 clones, 65% to 80% seen once. The specimen was PBMCs. Receptors originate from a woman in her thirties or forties in good health and CMV-seronegative. Each CDR3 is given with its conserved first and last residue. The order of the fields is V gene, J gene, CDR3 length, clone size, D gene, CDR3 protein, CDR3 DNA. The D gene is left open where the match is weak. Clone sizes are given selectively: once, few, many, or a class where the clone is expanded.

>TRBV9|TRBJ1-2|16|NA|NA
CASSVVQDPRHYGYTF
TGTGCCAGCAGCGTAGTACAGGACCCTCGCCACTATGGCTACACCTTC
>TRBV5-4|TRBJ1-2|14|NA|NA
CASSESAGAGGYTF
TGTGCCAGCAGCGAGAGCGCGGGGGCAGGGGGCTACACCTTC
>TRBV28|TRBJ1-5|15|NA|TRBD1
CASSLGQGFRRPQHF
TGTGCCAGCAGCCTGGGACAGGGTTTTAGACGGCCCCAGCATTTT
>TRBV4-2|TRBJ2-2|16|NA|NA
CASSRARGSNTGELFF
TGTGCCAGCAGCCGAGCACGGGGGAGCAACACCGGGGAGCTGTTTTTT
>TRBV27|TRBJ2-3|14|NA|NA
CASSQEGSTDTQYF
TGTGCCAGCAGCCAGGAGGGCAGCACAGATACGCAGTATTTT
>TRBV27|TRBJ2-7|13|NA|TRBD1
CASSAQGVDEQYF
TGTGCCAGCAGCGCACAGGGGGTTGACGAGCAGTACTTC
>TRBV2|TRBJ2-7|13|NA|NA
CASGERQAYEQYF
TGTGCCAGCGGGGAAAGACAGGCCTACGAGCAGTACTTC
>TRBV6-6|TRBJ2-1|13|NA|TRBD2
CASMLAGANEQFF
TGTGCCAGCATGCTAGCGGGGGCTAATGAGCAGTTCTTC
>TRBV19|TRBJ2-5|14|NA|TRBD2
CASSARTSFETQYF
TGTGCCAGTAGTGCACGGACTAGTTTCGAGACCCAGTACTTC
>TRBV4-1|TRBJ2-3|14|few|NA
CASSQDPLGAAQYF
TGCGCCAGCAGCCAAGATCCCCTTGGAGCCGCGCAGTATTTT
>TRBV27|TRBJ2-1|19|NA|TRBD2
CASARRGLAPSFPNNEQFF
TGTGCCAGCGCCCGCCGGGGACTAGCCCCATCCTTCCCCAACAATGAGCAGTTCTTC
>TRBV9|TRBJ2-1|15|NA|NA
CASSKTGVVYNEQFF
TGTGCCAGCAGTAAGACTGGCGTCGTCTACAATGAGCAGTTCTTC
>TRBV5-1|TRBJ2-4|21|NA|TRBD2
CASSLGGGLAGGPEAKNSQYF
TGCGCCAGCAGCTTGGGCGGGGGACTAGCGGGAGGCCCGGAGGCCAAAAACAGTCAGTACTTC
>TRBV19|TRBJ2-1|14|NA|TRBD2
CASSASGGVYEQFF
TGTGCCAGTAGTGCTAGCGGGGGGGTGTATGAGCAGTTCTTC
>TRBV20-1|TRBJ2-5|11|NA|NA
CSAFSVETQYF
TGCAGTGCTTTTAGTGTGGAGACCCAGTACTTC
>TRBV5-1|TRBJ2-7|17|few|TRBD1
CASSLGGGTGIPYEQYF
TGCGCCAGCAGCTTGGGTGGCGGGACAGGGATCCCCTACGAGCAGTACTTC
>TRBV6-5|TRBJ2-7|14|NA|TRBD1
CATSTGTASYEQYF
TGTGCCACTTCTACCGGGACAGCTTCCTACGAGCAGTACTTC
>TRBV27|TRBJ2-5|14|NA|TRBD1
CASSPRTGLNYQYF
TGTGCCAGCAGTCCACGGACAGGTTTAAATTACCAGTACTTC
>TRBV10-1|TRBJ2-3|12|NA|NA
CASSESGPRLYF
TGCGCCAGCAGTGAGTCGGGGCCACGGCTGTATTTT